The following is a T cell receptor beta chain sequence with its context. What it binds is unknown. Primers for the PCR totalled 60 Vbeta and 13 Jbeta. Repertoires were generated with immunoSEQ multiplex PCR, while TCRdb's copy carries only in-frame clones and drops some. In the table there are under 100,000 clones, roughly 70% of which are singletons. This specimen belongs to a study of cytomegalovirus exposure and HLA in healthy donors. Germline CDR1 and CDR2: LNHNV and YYDKDF (reference sequence). The V segment lost 1 base and the J segment 7 bases; nucleotides outside the gene matches: 2. CDR3 length: 14 amino acids. Study findings and constraints: It was likely that a cluster of highly shared sequence variants was a sequencing artifact.

The V and J genes are TRBV15 and TRBJ1-4; TRBD1 matches 8 bases. This sequence originates from a woman in her 50s in good health and CMV-seropositive. The sample was PBMCs. Here the CDR3 DNA reads TGTGCCACCAGCAGAGTAACAGGGGGTGAAAAACTGTTTTTT. Translating it yields CATSRVTGGEKLFF.